The T cell receptor (beta chain) under discussion was sequenced for a study of chemoradiotherapy in HPV16-positive cancers. General study points: For HPV16-positive patients, expanding HPV-responsive T cells associated with longer recurrence-free survival. Candidate HPV-specific clones and E7-related TCR motifs grew in tumor during treatment. Functional assays defining HPV-specific T cells used only a couple of HPV16-positive patients.

The germline gives CDR1 MNHEY, CDR2 SMNVEV (reference sequence). Trimming took off 4 bases at V and 6 bases at J, with 16 bases between the two ends. The CDR3 sequence is 15 residues long. Repertoires were sampled repeatedly during chemoradiotherapy. Only in-frame clones appear in the TCRdb table, and some are missing; sequencing was by immunoSEQ multiplex PCR. The table records more than 11,000 clones, roughly 71% of them present only once. This clone appeared a single time. Its antigen is currently unknown. Sampling was done from a patient who underwent chemoradiotherapy. This receptor was taken from a human donor with HPV-associated anogenital cancer. V usage is TRBV27 and J usage is TRBJ2-1; maybe TRBD1 (5 bases). CDR3 DNA sequence: TGTGCCAGCAGTTCCCTAAAGGGGTGGGGCAATGAGCAGTTCTTC. Its translation is CASSSLKGWGNEQFF.